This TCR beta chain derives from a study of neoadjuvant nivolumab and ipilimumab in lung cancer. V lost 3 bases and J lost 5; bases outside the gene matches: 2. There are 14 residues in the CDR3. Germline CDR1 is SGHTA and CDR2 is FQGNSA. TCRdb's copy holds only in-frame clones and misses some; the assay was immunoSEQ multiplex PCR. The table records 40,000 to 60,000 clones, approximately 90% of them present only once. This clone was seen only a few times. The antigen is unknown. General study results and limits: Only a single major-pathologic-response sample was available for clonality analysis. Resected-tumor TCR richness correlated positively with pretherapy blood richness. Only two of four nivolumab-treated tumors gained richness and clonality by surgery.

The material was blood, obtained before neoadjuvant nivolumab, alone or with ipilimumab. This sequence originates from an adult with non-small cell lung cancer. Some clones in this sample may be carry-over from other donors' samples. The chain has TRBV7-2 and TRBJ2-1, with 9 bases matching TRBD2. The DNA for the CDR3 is TGTGCCAGCAGCTTGGCTAGCGGGAACAATGAGCAGTTCTTC. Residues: CASSLASGNNEQFF.